This passage covers 9 T cell receptor beta chains from one sample sequenced in a study of Graves' ophthalmopathy and Graves' hyperthyroidism. As the template, RNA transcripts were used to amplify TCR beta CDR3 regions. HTBI primers served in a first-round RT-PCR, which a second-round multiplex PCR followed. Each CDR3 protein gets one entry after TCRdb re-called the multiplex PCR reads with MiXCR. The table has some 390,000 distinct CDR3 sequences, around 16% seen once. The sample taken for sequencing was peripheral blood. All receptors derive from a woman between 18 and 29 years old with Graves' ophthalmopathy.

This clonotype occurred many times. The chain recombines TRBV28 with TRBJ2-5; TRBD2 matches 7 bases. CDR3 length equals 13 residues. With V trimmed by 8 bases and J by 3 bases, 6 bases remained unmatched. CDR1 is MDHEN, CDR2 SYDVKM, per germline. CDR3 residues: CASLMAGEETQYF. CDR3 DNA sequence: TGTGCCAGCCTCATGGCGGGAGAAGAGACCCAGTACTTC.

This clonotype was seen ten or more times. J is TRBJ1-3 and V is TRBV29-1, with TRBD1 matching over 8 bases. Unmatched junction bases numbered 4, after V lost 5 bases and J lost 1 base. The CDR3 totals 14 residues. In germline, CDR1 is SQVTM, CDR2 ANQGSEA. The CDR3 is CSVRRTGSGNTIYF. Written as DNA, the CDR3 is TGCAGCGTTCGCCGGACAGGGTCTGGAAACACCATATATTTT.

At least ten counts were recorded for this clonotype. The chain joins TRBV19 to TRBJ2-5; unclear D gene. V shed 3 bases and J shed 1 base, with 6 bases lying between them. The CDR3 covers 13 residues. Germline lookup yields CDR1 LNHDA and CDR2 SQIVND (reference sequence). The CDR3 here is CASSINFQETQYF. Here the CDR3 DNA reads TGTGCCAGTAGTATTAACTTCCAAGAGACCCAGTACTTC.

This rearrangement joins TRBV6-1 to TRBJ2-2; a weak D match, TRBD2 (5 bases). The CDR3 covers 14 residues. Trimming removed 7 bases from V and 6 bases from J, with 15 bases in between. CDR1 is MNHNS and CDR2 is SASEGT in the germline V gene. Here the CDR3 reads CASTKLEAPGELFF. CDR3 bases: TGTGCCAGCACCAAACTAGAGGCGCCCGGGGAGCTGTTTTTT.

This clonotype was found a few times. The gene calls are TRBV28 and TRBJ2-5; D not resolved. V was cut by 4 bases and J by 6 bases, with 18 bases left in between. Germline-derived CDR1 and CDR2 are MDHEN and SYDVKM. CDR3 length: 15 amino acids. The CDR3 DNA follows: TGTGCCAGCAGTTCAGAGGAAGTACTCGCAAAGACCCAGTACTTC. This encodes CASSSEEVLAKTQYF.

The sample holds many counts of this clonotype. J is TRBJ1-6 and V is TRBV20-1; 9 bases align to TRBD1. The CDR3 consists of 18 residues. With 4 bases clipped from V and 1 base from J, the junction kept 11 bases outside the gene matches. Per germline, CDR1 DFQATT and CDR2 SNEGSKA (reference sequence). CDR3 sequence reads: CSAINRDRVDSYNSPLHF. CDR3 bases: TGCAGTGCTATAAACCGGGACAGGGTTGATTCCTATAATTCACCCCTCCACTTT.

The genes are TRBV4-3 and TRBJ2-2, with D perhaps TRBD2 (5 bases). Germline loops: CDR1 LGHNA, CDR2 YSLEER. The CDR3 has 15 residues. V was shortened by 5 bases and J by 1 base, with 11 bases between the two germline ends. The chain's CDR3 is CASSLRAENTGELFF. For the CDR3, the DNA is TGCGCCAGCAGCTTGAGGGCCGAGAACACCGGGGAGCTGTTTTTT.

In this sample, this clonotype turned up once. Germline and junction disagree at one end, which may indicate a read error. The rearrangement uses TRBV12-3 or TRBV12-4 and TRBJ2-4; 14 positions agree with TRBD2. The length of the CDR3 is 17 residues. Here the CDR3 reads CASSFGTSGRAKNIQYF. The DNA of the CDR3 is TGTGCCAGCAGTTTTGGGACTAGCGGGAGAGCCAAAAACATCCAGTACTTC.

This clonotype was observed at least ten times. The rearrangement joins TRBV15 to TRBJ1-2; D uncertain. The germline CDR1 and CDR2 sequences are LNHNV and YYDKDF (reference sequence). The CDR3 spans 12 residues. Trimming took 5 bases from V and 8 from J, leaving 12 bases between them. The CDR3 is CATSRTAGGYTF. The CDR3 region has the DNA TGTGCCACCAGCCGAACGGCCGGCGGCTACACCTTC.